The 12 T cell receptor beta chains below were found in one sample sequenced in a study of early T cells in non-severe SARS-CoV-2 infection. TCRdb re-derived calls from the 5' RACE reads in MiXCR, one entry per CDR3 protein. The data contain under 70,000 distinct CDR3 sequences, 5% to 6.5% of them singletons. The source was whole blood, collected at baseline. These receptors all stem from an adult who was a healthcare worker with PCR-confirmed SARS-CoV-2 infection or an uninfected control (not recorded which).

This clonotype was recorded many times. The V gene is TRBV28, the J gene TRBJ1-5, with 9 positions matching TRBD1. V shed 8 bases and J 4 bases; nucleotides not matched to a gene: 12. Germline values: CDR1 MDHEN, CDR2 SYDVKM. This CDR3 comprises 16 residues. The CDR3 is CASAKPPGQGNQPQHF. The CDR3 region has the DNA TGTGCCAGCGCGAAACCCCCGGGACAGGGAAATCAGCCCCAGCATTTT.

There are many counts of this clonotype. J is TRBJ2-1 and V is TRBV14; 7 bases fit TRBD2. Germline CDR1 reads SGHDN; CDR2 reads FVKESK. This CDR3 has 16 residues. V lost 0 bases and J lost 2; bases outside the gene matches: 4. Written as DNA, the CDR3 is TGTGCCAGCAGCCAAGAAGGCGGGAGCCCCTACAATGAGCAGTTCTTC. Protein: CASSQEGGSPYNEQFF. The full variable domain, completed using reference TRBV14 and TRBJ2-1, is EAGVTQFPSHSVIEKGQTVTLRCDPISGHDNLYWYRRVMGKEIKFLLHFVKESKQDESGMPNNRFLAERTGGTYSTLKVQPAELEDSGVYFCASSQEGGSPYNEQFFGPGTRLTVL.

This clonotype appeared a few times. This chain joins TRBV6-6 and TRBJ2-7; D is uncertain. The V end was cut by 5 bases, the J end by 5 bases, with 16 bases between. The CDR3 contains 14 residues. Looked up from germline, CDR1 is MNHNY and CDR2 is SVGAGI (reference sequence). The CDR3 region has the DNA TGTGCCAGCAGTCCTACCTCCAGATCCGACGAGCAGTACTTC. This encodes CASSPTSRSDEQYF.

This chain connects TRBV6-6 to TRBJ1-5, with D perhaps TRBD1 (6 bases). The CDR3 has 14 residues. The germline CDR1 and CDR2 sequences are MNHNY and SVGAGI (reference sequence). Trimming cost V 7 bases and J 7 bases, with 17 bases left between them. CDR3 sequence reads: CASTPTGIQQPQHF. In DNA form, the CDR3 reads TGTGCCAGCACCCCGACAGGCATACAACAGCCCCAGCATTTT.

The chain has TRBV13 and TRBJ2-7; 7 bases are a match to TRBD1. Germline V gives CDR1 PRHDT, CDR2 FYEKMQ (reference sequence). This CDR3 contains 13 residues. V lost 10 bases to trimming and J lost 6 bases; unmatched junction nucleotides: 12. The CDR3 DNA sequence: TGTGCCACCGAGGGGGCAGGGAACCGCGAGCAGTACTTC. Protein sequence: CATEGAGNREQYF.

The chain recombines TRBV18 with TRBJ1-1, with D possibly being TRBD1 (6 bases). The CDR3 loop spans 15 amino acids. V lost 4 bases and J lost 4, with 16 bases in between. In germline, CDR1 is KGHSH, CDR2 LQKENI. CDR3 residues: CASSRIYRVRTEAFF. CDR3 coding DNA: TGTGCCAGCTCACGGATCTACAGGGTCCGCACTGAAGCTTTCTTT.

This clonotype came up many times. The chain is built from TRBV4-1 and TRBJ1-1; perhaps TRBD1 as D (6 bases). V was pared by 4 bases and J by 3 bases, with 18 bases between. Germline V gene sequence: CDR1 MGHRA, CDR2 YSYEKL. The CDR3 contains 16 residues. The CDR3 loop reads CASSPITGAGHTEAFF. The CDR3 coding sequence is TGCGCCAGCAGCCCTATCACGGGGGCAGGGCACACTGAAGCTTTCTTT.

This chain uses TRBV7-3 with TRBJ2-1, with 8 bases aligning to TRBD2. CDR3 length equals 15 residues. V was pared by 2 bases and J by 4 bases, with 4 bases of the junction left unmatched. Per germline, CDR1 SGHTA and CDR2 FQGTGA. The CDR3 loop is CASSLDSGSYNEQFF. As DNA, the CDR3 is TGTGCCAGCAGCTTAGACAGCGGGAGTTACAATGAGCAGTTCTTC.

This clonotype was seen many times. CDR3 protein: CSARVGEGGYTF. The CDR3 nucleotides are TGCAGTGCTAGAGTCGGGGAGGGAGGCTACACCTTC. The V and J genes are TRBV20-1 and TRBJ1-2, with D unresolved. V was pared by 1 base and J by 8 bases, with 11 bases between. CDR1 is DFQATT, CDR2 SNEGSKA, per germline (reference sequence). CDR3 length: 12 amino acids.

This clonotype was found many times. V is TRBV6-5 and J is TRBJ1-5, with D hard to call. Germline values: CDR1 MNHEY, CDR2 SVGAGI. The V and J ends lost 0 bases and 0 bases respectively, with 6 bases between them. The CDR3 loop spans 15 amino acids. CDR3 sequence reads: CASSYSQHSNQPQHF. DNA for the CDR3: TGTGCCAGCAGTTACTCGCAGCATAGCAATCAGCCCCAGCATTTT.

This clonotype was counted at least ten times. This rearrangement joins TRBV30 to TRBJ2-1, with a tentative D call TRBD2 (5 bases). Trimming left V 3 bases short and J 2 bases short, with 17 bases between. This CDR3 region has 16 residues. The V gene's germline CDR1 is GTSNPN and CDR2 SVGIG (reference sequence). The CDR3 nucleotides read TGTGCCTGGAGCCCAGGAGCGGCAGGTCCCTACAATGAGCAGTTCTTC. This sequence encodes CAWSPGAAGPYNEQFF. The full variable domain, its missing parts supplied by reference TRBV30 and TRBJ2-1, is SQTIHQWPATLVQPVGSPLSLECTVEGTSNPNLYWYRQAAGRGLQLLFYSVGIGQISSEVPQNLSASRPQDRQFILSSKKLLLSDSGFYLCAWSPGAAGPYNEQFFGPGTRLTVL.

V is TRBV7-2 and J is TRBJ2-7, with 9 bases matching TRBD1. V lost 1 base, J lost 7 bases, and 5 bases stayed unmatched. Germline V gene sequence: CDR1 SGHTA, CDR2 FQGNSA. There are 14 residues in the CDR3. The CDR3 DNA is TGTGCCAGCAGCTTAGTTGCGACAGGGGGAGAGCAGTACTTC. Translating gives CASSLVATGGEQYF.